The clone carrying this T cell receptor beta chain has a handful of counts. The entry originates in a study of blood T cell repertoires in COVID-19. Across the study: COVID-19 samples from acute and convalescent phases originated in the United States, Italy and Spain. In each case, the material was cDNA or gDNA derived from T cells, B-cell-depleted T cells, or PBMCs.

As processed by the authors: From reference gene primer amplification, estimates of nucleated cell counts were derived. Measured with immunoSEQ multiplex PCR; TCRdb has only the in-frame clones, and not every one. V and J calls and clone size are given by that table; D and trimming were obtained from the DNA. The sample has a few hundred thousand clones, 80% to 85% seen once. In Seattle, patients joined the study during active infection and were tracked longitudinally. Specimen: peripheral blood. The origin of this receptor is an older person with COVID-19, enrolled during active disease.

DNA of the CDR3: TGTGCCAGCAGCCCCGGTCCGGGGAGGGGCACTGAAGCTTTCTTT. It yields the protein CASSPGPGRGTEAFF. This rearrangement joins TRBV7-3 to TRBJ1-1, with a possible D match to TRBD1 (5 bases). The CDR3 sequence is 15 residues long. Trimming stripped 5 bases from V and 4 bases from J, with 17 bases between. Germline loops: CDR1 SGHTA, CDR2 FQGTGA.